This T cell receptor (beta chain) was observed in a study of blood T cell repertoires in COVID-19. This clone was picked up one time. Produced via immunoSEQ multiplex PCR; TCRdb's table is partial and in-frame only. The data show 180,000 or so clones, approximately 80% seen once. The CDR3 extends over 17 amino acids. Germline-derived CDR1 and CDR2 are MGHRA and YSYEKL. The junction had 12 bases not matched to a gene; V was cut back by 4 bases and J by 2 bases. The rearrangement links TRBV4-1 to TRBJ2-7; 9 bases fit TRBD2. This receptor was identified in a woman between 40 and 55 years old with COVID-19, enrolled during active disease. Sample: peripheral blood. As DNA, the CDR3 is TGCGCCAGCAGCCGATCACCTAGCGGGAATACCCCCTACGAGCAGTACTTC. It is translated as CASSRSPSGNTPYEQYF.